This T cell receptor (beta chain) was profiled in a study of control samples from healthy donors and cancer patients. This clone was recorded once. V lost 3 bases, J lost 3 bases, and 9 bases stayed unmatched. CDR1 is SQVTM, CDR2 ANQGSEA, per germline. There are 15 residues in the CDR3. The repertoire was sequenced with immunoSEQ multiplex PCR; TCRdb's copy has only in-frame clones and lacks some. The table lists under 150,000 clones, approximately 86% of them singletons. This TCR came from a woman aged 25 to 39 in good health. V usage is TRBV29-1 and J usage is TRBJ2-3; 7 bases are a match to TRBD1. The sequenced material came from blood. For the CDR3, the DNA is TGCAGCGTTGACCCCGCGCGACAGGGAACAGATACGCAGTATTTT. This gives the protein CSVDPARQGTDTQYF.